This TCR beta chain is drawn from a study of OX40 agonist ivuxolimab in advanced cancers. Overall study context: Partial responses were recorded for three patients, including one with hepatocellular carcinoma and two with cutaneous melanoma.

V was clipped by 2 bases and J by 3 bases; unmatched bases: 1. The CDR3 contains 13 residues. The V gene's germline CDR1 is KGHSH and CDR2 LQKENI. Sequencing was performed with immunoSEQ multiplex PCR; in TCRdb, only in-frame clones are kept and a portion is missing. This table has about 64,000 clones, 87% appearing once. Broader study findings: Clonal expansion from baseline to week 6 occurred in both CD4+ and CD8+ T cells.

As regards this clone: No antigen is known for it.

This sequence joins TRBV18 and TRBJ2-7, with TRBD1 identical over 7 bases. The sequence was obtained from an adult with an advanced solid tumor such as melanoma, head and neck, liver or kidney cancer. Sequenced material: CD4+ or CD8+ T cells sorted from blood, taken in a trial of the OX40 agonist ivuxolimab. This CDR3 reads CASSPGQDYEQYF. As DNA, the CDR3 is TGTGCCAGCTCACCAGGACAGGACTACGAGCAGTACTTC.